The rows below give T cell receptor beta chains drawn from one sample of a study of blood T cell repertoires in COVID-19. The method was immunoSEQ multiplex PCR; TCRdb's version includes in-frame clones alone and lacks a portion of them. The sample has some 190,000 clones, more than 60% seen once; the top ten hold roughly 12%. Sequencing was carried out using peripheral blood. Every receptor here comes from a woman aged 50 to 65 with acute or convalescent COVID-19. The CDR3 runs from the conserved cysteine through the conserved F or W. The order of the fields is J gene, V gene, clone size, D gene, CDR3 protein, CDR3 DNA. D genes are given only for firm matches. Some rows mark clone size as missing; the rest say once, few, many or name a class of expanded clone.

>TRBJ1-2|TRBV14|.|TRBD1
CASSHLTLGTDYGYTF
TGTGCCAGCAGCCACCTCACCCTCGGGACAGACTATGGCTACACCTTC
>TRBJ1-1|TRBV7-2|.|TRBD1
CASSLDRGFGKAFF
TGTGCCAGCAGCCTTGACAGGGGGTTCGGGAAAGCTTTCTTT
>TRBJ2-5|TRBV5-4|once|.
CASSLRGVQETQYF
TGTGCCAGCAGCCTGAGAGGTGTCCAAGAGACCCAGTACTTC
>TRBJ1-3|TRBV27|.|TRBD1
CASSSPSYRGPTGNTIYF
TGTGCCAGCAGTTCTCCATCCTACAGGGGGCCGACTGGAAACACCATATATTTT
>TRBJ2-6|TRBV28|few|.
CASTSLTEGSGANVLTF
TGTGCCAGCACCTCCCTGACGGAGGGCTCTGGGGCCAACGTCCTGACTTTC
>TRBJ2-1|TRBV7-2|.|TRBD2
CTSSLSSGTSGQNEQFF
TGTACCAGCAGCTTATCCTCCGGGACTAGCGGTCAGAATGAGCAGTTCTTC
>TRBJ1-5|TRBV10-2|.|TRBD1
CASSGTGDFQPQHF
TGCGCCAGCAGCGGGACAGGGGACTTTCAGCCCCAGCATTTT
>TRBJ1-1|TRBV5-4|.|.
CASSTGHFTEAFF
TGTGCCAGCAGCACCGGACATTTTACTGAAGCTTTCTTT
>TRBJ1-4|TRBV19|.|.
CASSIKTDNEKLFF
TGTGCCAGTAGTATTAAGACAGATAATGAAAAACTGTTTTTT
>TRBJ2-7|TRBV12-3/TRBV12-4|.|.
CASTNGQGNEQYF
TGTGCCAGCACCAACGGGCAGGGGAACGAGCAGTACTTC
>TRBJ1-4|TRBV27|.|.
CASSSLSRGNQNEKLFF
TGTGCCAGCAGTTCCCTAAGTCGGGGTAACCAGAATGAAAAACTGTTTTTT
>TRBJ2-2|TRBV10-3|many|TRBD2
CAINGLAGGGTGELFF
TGTGCCATCAACGGACTAGCGGGAGGGGGCACCGGGGAGCTGTTTTTT
>TRBJ2-7|TRBV28|once|TRBD1
CASSLPGTAYEQYF
TGTGCCAGCAGTTTACCCGGGACAGCCTACGAGCAGTACTTC
>TRBJ2-2|TRBV2|few|TRBD2
CASSGELAGINTGELFF
TGTGCCAGCAGTGGGGAACTAGCGGGGATTAACACCGGGGAGCTGTTTTTT
>TRBJ2-3|TRBV6-5|.|.
CASQSHAGDTQYF
TGTGCCAGCCAGTCCCACGCAGGAGATACGCAGTATTTT
>TRBJ1-5|TRBV19|.|.
CASRMNFGGSNQPQHF
TGTGCCAGTAGGATGAACTTTGGAGGGAGCAATCAGCCCCAGCATTTT
>TRBJ1-1|TRBV3-1/TRBV3-2|many|.
CASSRLDTGGAFF
TGTGCCAGCAGCCGCTTGGACACGGGTGGAGCTTTCTTT
>TRBJ1-4|TRBV18|.|TRBD1
CASAGQGNEKLFF
TGTGCCAGCGCGGGACAGGGGAATGAAAAACTGTTTTTT
>TRBJ2-7|TRBV10-3|.|.
CAISDAVGAAEQYF
TGTGCCATCAGTGACGCAGTTGGGGCAGCCGAGCAGTACTTC
>TRBJ2-5|TRBV28|once|.
CASSLEAVQETQYF
TGTGCCAGCAGTTTGGAAGCGGTCCAAGAGACCCAGTACTTC
>TRBJ2-1|TRBV5-1|many|.
CASPNPSGDEQFF
TGCGCCAGCCCCAACCCATCGGGAGATGAGCAGTTCTTC
>TRBJ2-7|TRBV5-6|few|.
CASTLGSYEQYF
TGTGCCAGCACCCTGGGGAGTTACGAGCAGTACTTC
>TRBJ2-3|TRBV11-2|.|.
CASSSYNTDTQYF
TGTGCCAGCAGCTCTTATAACACAGATACGCAGTATTTT
>TRBJ1-4|TRBV28|.|TRBD1
CASSRLDRVNEKLFF
TGTGCCAGCAGCCGACTGGACAGGGTTAATGAAAAACTGTTTTTT
>TRBJ2-1|TRBV6-2/TRBV6-3|few|.
CASSMGPYTRSITYNEQFF
TGTGCCAGCAGTATGGGGCCCTACACCCGAAGTATTACCTACAATGAGCAGTTCTTC
>TRBJ2-7|TRBV30|.|.
CASTRRGTLDEQYF
TGTGCCTCCACGAGACGGGGGACTCTCGACGAGCAGTACTTC
>TRBJ2-4|TRBV2|.|TRBD1
CASSDDRGSKNIQYF
TGTGCCAGCAGTGATGACAGGGGGTCCAAAAACATTCAGTACTTC
>TRBJ1-5|TRBV5-5|few|.
CASSIGPEGLNQPQHF
TGTGCCAGCAGCATTGGGCCGGAGGGGCTTAATCAGCCCCAGCATTTT
>TRBJ2-2|TRBV28|.|.
CASSDLTGGLTGELFF
TGTGCCAGCAGTGACTTAACGGGGGGCCTAACCGGGGAGCTGTTTTTT
>TRBJ2-3|TRBV5-1|.|.
CASSTLLARTDTQYF
TGCGCCAGCAGCACCTTACTAGCACGCACAGATACGCAGTATTTT
>TRBJ1-5|TRBV5-6|few|.
CASSNSRANRNQPQHF
TGTGCCAGCAGCAACTCCAGGGCGAATCGCAATCAGCCCCAGCATTTT
>TRBJ1-2|TRBV6-1|.|TRBD1
CASSGAGTGGVLANYGYTF
TGTGCCAGCAGTGGGGCCGGGACAGGGGGCGTGTTAGCTAACTATGGCTACACCTTC
>TRBJ2-7|TRBV23-1|.|TRBD1
CASSQSKIDRGQGYRDEQYF
TGCGCCAGCAGTCAATCCAAGATCGACCGAGGACAGGGCTATCGGGATGAGCAGTACTTC
>TRBJ1-2|TRBV3-1/TRBV3-2|.|TRBD1
CASSQLTGGKDYGYTF
TGTGCCAGCAGCCAGTTGACAGGGGGCAAGGACTATGGCTACACCTTC
>TRBJ1-2|TRBV7-2|.|TRBD1
CASSLALRQGAGYGYTF
TGTGCCAGCAGCTTAGCGCTGAGACAGGGGGCCGGCTATGGCTACACCTTC
>TRBJ1-2|TRBV12-3/TRBV12-4|.|.
CASSLSRSEGYTF
TGTGCCAGCAGTTTAAGCAGGTCTGAGGGCTACACCTTC
>TRBJ2-7|TRBV11-2|once|.
CASSLAPARSYEQYF
TGTGCCAGCAGCTTAGCCCCCGCTAGATCCTACGAGCAGTACTTC
>TRBJ1-6|TRBV27|few|.
CATGALSYNSPLHF
TGTGCCACAGGGGCCCTCTCCTATAATTCACCCCTCCACTTT
>TRBJ1-5|TRBV5-6|.|.
CASSTGSLNQPQHF
TGTGCCAGCAGCACGGGGTCTTTGAATCAGCCCCAGCATTTT
>TRBJ1-1|TRBV6-5|.|.
CASSYKPGGGRNEAFF
TGTGCCAGCAGTTACAAGCCCGGGGGGGGGAGGAATGAAGCTTTCTTT
>TRBJ2-7|TRBV7-9|few|.
CASSLWTQGIDEQYF
TGTGCCAGCAGCTTATGGACCCAGGGGATCGACGAGCAGTACTTC
>TRBJ2-7|TRBV2|.|TRBD1
CASRPGQTHEQYF
TGTGCCAGCAGGCCGGGACAGACCCACGAGCAGTACTTC
>TRBJ1-5|TRBV19|few|TRBD1
CATSPTGDNQPQHF
TGTGCCACCTCCCCGACAGGGGACAATCAGCCCCAGCATTTT
>TRBJ2-7|TRBV6-5|.|.
CASSYDRATYEQYF
TGTGCCAGCAGTTACGACAGAGCCACTTACGAGCAGTACTTC
>TRBJ2-7|TRBV9|.|.
CASSSDRTYEQYF
TGTGCCAGCAGCTCCGACAGAACCTACGAGCAGTACTTC
>TRBJ2-3|TRBV28|.|.
CASARRGSTQYF
TGTGCCAGTGCACGACGGGGGTCTACGCAGTATTTT
>TRBJ2-7|TRBV7-2|.|TRBD2
CASTIKVLAGAEQYF
TGTGCCAGCACCATAAAGGTACTAGCGGGAGCCGAGCAGTACTTC
>TRBJ1-1|TRBV2|.|.
CATHRVPRGEAFF
TGTGCCACCCACAGGGTCCCTCGGGGTGAAGCTTTCTTT
>TRBJ2-1|TRBV6-5|.|.
CASFGGVWGDEQFF
TGTGCCAGCTTCGGAGGGGTTTGGGGGGATGAGCAGTTCTTC
>TRBJ1-5|TRBV7-2|.|.
CASSLSVGQPQHF
TGTGCCAGCAGCTTGAGCGTCGGTCAGCCCCAGCATTTT
>TRBJ1-2|TRBV7-2|.|.
CASSIPSTGVYGYTF
TGTGCCAGCAGTATCCCTAGCACGGGCGTCTATGGCTACACCTTC
>TRBJ1-1|TRBV3-1/TRBV3-2|.|.
CASSQSLMNTEAFF
TGTGCCAGCAGCCAAAGTCTAATGAACACTGAAGCTTTCTTT
>TRBJ2-3|TRBV10-2|.|TRBD2
CATRGLAGSQDTQYF
TGCGCCACCCGGGGACTAGCGGGATCCCAGGATACGCAGTATTTT
>TRBJ2-7|TRBV11-2|.|.
CASSLDRGYEQYF
TGTGCCAGCAGCTTAGACCGGGGCTACGAGCAGTACTTC
>TRBJ2-3|TRBV5-8|few|TRBD2
CASSLGLAGGTDTQYF
TGTGCCAGCAGCTTGGGACTAGCGGGAGGCACAGATACGCAGTATTTT
>TRBJ1-2|TRBV12-3/TRBV12-4|.|.
CASSSRGGYTF
TGTGCCAGCAGTAGCCGGGGTGGCTACACCTTC
>TRBJ2-7|TRBV30|.|.
CAWSVSGRGPSSYEQYF
TGTGCCTGGAGTGTGTCTGGGCGAGGGCCAAGCTCCTACGAGCAGTACTTC
>TRBJ1-1|TRBV7-8|.|.
CASSPQGYTEAFF
TGTGCCAGCAGCCCACAGGGATACACTGAAGCTTTCTTT
>TRBJ1-2|TRBV5-4|.|.
CASSFGRAYGYTF
TGTGCCAGCAGCTTCGGCAGGGCCTATGGCTACACCTTC
>TRBJ2-6|TRBV6-1|medium-sized|.
CASSEQAYSGANVLTF
TGTGCCAGCAGTGAACAGGCCTACTCTGGGGCCAACGTCCTGACTTTC